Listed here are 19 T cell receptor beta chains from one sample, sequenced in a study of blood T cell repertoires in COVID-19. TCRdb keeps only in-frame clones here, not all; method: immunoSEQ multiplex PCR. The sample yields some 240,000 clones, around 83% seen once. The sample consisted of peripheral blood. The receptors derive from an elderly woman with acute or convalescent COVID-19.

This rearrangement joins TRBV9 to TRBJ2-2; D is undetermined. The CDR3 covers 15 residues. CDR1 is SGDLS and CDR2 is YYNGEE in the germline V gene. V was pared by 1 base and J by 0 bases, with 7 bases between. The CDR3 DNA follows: TGTGCCAGCAGCGTATCGTCTCCGAACACCGGGGAGCTGTTTTTT. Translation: CASSVSSPNTGELFF.

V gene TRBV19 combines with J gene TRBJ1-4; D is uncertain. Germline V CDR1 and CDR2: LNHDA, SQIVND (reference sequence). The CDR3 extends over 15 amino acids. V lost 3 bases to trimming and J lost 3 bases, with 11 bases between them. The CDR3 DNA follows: TGTGCCAGTAGTATCAGAGGGAAGTCTAATGAAAAACTGTTTTTT. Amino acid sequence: CASSIRGKSNEKLFF. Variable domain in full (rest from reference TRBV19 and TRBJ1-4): DGGITQSPKYLFRKEGQNVTLSCEQNLNHDAMYWYRQDPGQGLRLIYYSQIVNDFQKGDIAEGYSVSREKKESFPLTVTSAQKNPTAFYLCASSIRGKSNEKLFFGSGTQLSVL.

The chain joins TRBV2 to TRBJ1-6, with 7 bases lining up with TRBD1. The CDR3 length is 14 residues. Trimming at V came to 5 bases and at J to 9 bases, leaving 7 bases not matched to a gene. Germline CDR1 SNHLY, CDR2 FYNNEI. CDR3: CASSLQGSSSPLHF. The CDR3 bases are TGTGCCAGCAGTCTACAGGGGAGTAGTTCACCCCTCCACTTT.

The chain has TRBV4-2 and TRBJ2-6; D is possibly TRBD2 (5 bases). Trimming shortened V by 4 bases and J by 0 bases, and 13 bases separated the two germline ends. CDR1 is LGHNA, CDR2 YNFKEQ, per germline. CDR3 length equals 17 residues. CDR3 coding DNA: TGTGCCAGCAGCCCTCGGGGTTCTGTCTCTGGGGCCAACGTCCTGACTTTC. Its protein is CASSPRGSVSGANVLTF.

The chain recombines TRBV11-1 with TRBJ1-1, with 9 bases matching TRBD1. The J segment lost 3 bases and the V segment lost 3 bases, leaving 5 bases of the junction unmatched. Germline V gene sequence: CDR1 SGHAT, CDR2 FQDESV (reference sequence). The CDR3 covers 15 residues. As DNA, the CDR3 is TGTGCCAGCAGCTTCGGACAGGGGAGGCACACTGAAGCTTTCTTT. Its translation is CASSFGQGRHTEAFF.

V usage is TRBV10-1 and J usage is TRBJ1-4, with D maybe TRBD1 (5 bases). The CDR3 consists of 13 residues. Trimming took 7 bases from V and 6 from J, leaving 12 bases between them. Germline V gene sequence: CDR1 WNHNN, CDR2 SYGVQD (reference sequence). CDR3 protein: CASIGRAHEKLFF. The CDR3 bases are TGCGCCAGCATAGGCAGGGCGCATGAAAAACTGTTTTTT.

This chain's CDR3 is CASSAARGMGSPLHF. For the CDR3, the DNA is TGTGCCAGCAGCGCCGCCCGGGGGATGGGTTCACCCCTCCACTTT. The chain is built from TRBV9 and TRBJ1-6, with a possible D match to TRBD1 (5 bases). The ends were cut back, 3 bases at V and 9 bases at J, with 16 bases in the middle. Germline CDR1 and CDR2: SGDLS and YYNGEE. The CDR3 spans 15 residues.

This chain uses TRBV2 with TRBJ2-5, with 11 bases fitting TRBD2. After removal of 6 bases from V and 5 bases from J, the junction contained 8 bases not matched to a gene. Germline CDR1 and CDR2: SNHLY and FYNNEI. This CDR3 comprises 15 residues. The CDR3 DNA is TGTGCCAGCAGCCCTAGCGGGGGGCCGTGGGAGACCCAGTACTTC. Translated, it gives CASSPSGGPWETQYF.

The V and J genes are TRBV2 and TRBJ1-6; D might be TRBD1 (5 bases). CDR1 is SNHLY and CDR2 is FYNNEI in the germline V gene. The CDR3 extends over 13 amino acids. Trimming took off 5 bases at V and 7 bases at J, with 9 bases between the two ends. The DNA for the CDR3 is TGTGCCAGCAGTCTGACAGAGAATTCACCCCTCCACTTT. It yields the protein CASSLTENSPLHF.

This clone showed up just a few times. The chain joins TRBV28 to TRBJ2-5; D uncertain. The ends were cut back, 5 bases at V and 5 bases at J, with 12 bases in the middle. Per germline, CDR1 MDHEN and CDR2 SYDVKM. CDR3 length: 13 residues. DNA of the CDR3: TGTGCCAGCAGTCGACCGAGCGTGGAGACCCAGTACTTC. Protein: CASSRPSVETQYF.

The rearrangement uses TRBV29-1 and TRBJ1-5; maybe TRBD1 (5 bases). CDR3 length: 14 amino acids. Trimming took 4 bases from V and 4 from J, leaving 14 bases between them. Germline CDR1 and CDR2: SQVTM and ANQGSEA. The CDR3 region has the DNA TGCAGCGTTGTTGTGGGGGGGGGAAATCAGCCCCAGCATTTT. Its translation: CSVVVGGGNQPQHF.

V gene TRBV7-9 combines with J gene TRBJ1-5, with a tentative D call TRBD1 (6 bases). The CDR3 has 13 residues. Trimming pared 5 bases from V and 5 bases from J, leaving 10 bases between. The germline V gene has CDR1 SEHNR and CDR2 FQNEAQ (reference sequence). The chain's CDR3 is CASSGGADQPQHF. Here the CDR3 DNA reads TGTGCCAGCAGCGGGGGCGCCGATCAGCCCCAGCATTTT.

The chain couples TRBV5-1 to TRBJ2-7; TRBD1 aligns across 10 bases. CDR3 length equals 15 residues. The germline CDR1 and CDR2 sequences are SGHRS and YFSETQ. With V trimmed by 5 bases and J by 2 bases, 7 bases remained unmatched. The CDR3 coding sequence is TGCGCCAGCAGTTATTTGGGGACAGGGGCCTACGAGCAGTACTTC. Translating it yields CASSYLGTGAYEQYF.

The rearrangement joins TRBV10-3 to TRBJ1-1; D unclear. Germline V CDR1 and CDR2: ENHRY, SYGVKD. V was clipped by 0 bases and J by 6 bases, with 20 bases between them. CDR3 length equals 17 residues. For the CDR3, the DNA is TGTGCCATCAGTGAGTCAGCGGTAGGGCAGATAATCGCTGAAGCTTTCTTT. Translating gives CAISESAVGQIIAEAFF.

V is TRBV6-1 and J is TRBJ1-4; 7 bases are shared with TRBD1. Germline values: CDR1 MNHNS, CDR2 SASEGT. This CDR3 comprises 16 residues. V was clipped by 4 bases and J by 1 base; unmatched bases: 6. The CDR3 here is CASSGGRQGTNEKLFF. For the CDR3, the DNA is TGTGCCAGCAGTGGGGGGCGACAGGGAACTAATGAAAAACTGTTTTTT.

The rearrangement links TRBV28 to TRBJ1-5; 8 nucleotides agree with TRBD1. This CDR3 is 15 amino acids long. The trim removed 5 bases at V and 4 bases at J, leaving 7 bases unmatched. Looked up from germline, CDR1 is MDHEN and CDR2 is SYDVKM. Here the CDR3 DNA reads TGTGCCAGCAGTGCTCAGGGGGCGCGGAATCAGCCCCAGCATTTT. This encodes CASSAQGARNQPQHF. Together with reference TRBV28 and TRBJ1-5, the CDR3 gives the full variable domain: DVKVTQSSRYLVKRTGEKVFLECVQDMDHENMFWYRQDPGLGLRLIYFSYDVKMKEKGDIPEGYSVSREKKERFSLILESASTNQTSMYLCASSAQGARNQPQHFGDGTRLSIL.

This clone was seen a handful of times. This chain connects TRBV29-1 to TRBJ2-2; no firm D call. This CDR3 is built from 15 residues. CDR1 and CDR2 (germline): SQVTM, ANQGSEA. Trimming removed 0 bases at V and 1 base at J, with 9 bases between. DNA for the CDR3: TGCAGCGTTGAAGATCCCCAGGTGAACACCGGGGAGCTGTTTTTT. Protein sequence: CSVEDPQVNTGELFF.

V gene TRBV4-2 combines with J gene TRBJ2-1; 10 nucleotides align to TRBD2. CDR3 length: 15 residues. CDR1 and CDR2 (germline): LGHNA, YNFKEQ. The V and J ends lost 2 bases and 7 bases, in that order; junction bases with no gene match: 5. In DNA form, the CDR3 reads TGTGCCAGCAGCCAACCGGGACTAGCGCGAAATGAGCAGTTCTTC. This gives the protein CASSQPGLARNEQFF.

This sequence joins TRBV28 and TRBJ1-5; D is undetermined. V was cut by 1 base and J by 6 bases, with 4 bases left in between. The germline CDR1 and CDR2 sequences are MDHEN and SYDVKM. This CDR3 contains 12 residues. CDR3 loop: CASSLSVQPQHF. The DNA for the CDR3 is TGTGCCAGCAGTTTATCGGTTCAGCCCCAGCATTTT.